This T cell receptor beta chain emerged from a study of post-analysis software for immune sequencing data. Unique-molecular-identifier-tagged TCR beta cDNA libraries were used. TCRdb reanalysed the PCR reads using MiXCR and keeps one entry per CDR3 protein. The sample shows more than 500,000 distinct CDR3 sequences, around 31% of them seen only once. This TCR was sampled from a girl aged 2 to 17 with multiple sclerosis. Sequencing used blood.

The CDR3 coding sequence is TGCAGTGCTACGGGGGGGCAATACGAGCAGTTCTTC. Translating gives CSATGGQYEQFF. The chain is built from TRBV20-1 and TRBJ2-1; 8 bases are shared with TRBD2. V trimming: 4 bases; J trimming: 10 bases; junction bases outside the gene matches: 6. Germline V gives CDR1 DFQATT, CDR2 SNEGSKA (reference sequence). This CDR3 comprises 12 residues.